Below, 29 T cell receptor beta chains from the same sample are listed, as sequenced in a study of T cells in Graves' hyperthyroidism and ophthalmopathy. Authors of the study amplified TCR beta CDR3 regions from RNA transcripts. HTBI primers were used for first-round RT-PCR of the TCR CDR3. TCRdb redid the calling of the multiplex PCR reads with MiXCR, one entry per CDR3 protein. This sample has about 520,000 distinct CDR3 sequences, with about 24% found just once. Sequencing was performed on blood. The receptors were gathered from a woman aged 25 to 39 with Graves' ophthalmopathy.

This clonotype was counted only a few times. CDR3 DNA: TGTGCCAGCAGCTTAGAGGTGGGCGAGCAGTACTTC. Translating gives CASSLEVGEQYF. The V gene is TRBV7-2, the J gene TRBJ2-7; D ambiguous. CDR1 is SGHTA and CDR2 is FQGNSA in the germline V gene. V shed 1 base and J shed 6 bases, with 7 bases lying between them. This CDR3 comprises 12 residues.

The table lists this clonotype with many counts. V usage is TRBV5-1 and J usage is TRBJ1-1, with D tentatively TRBD1 (5 bases). This CDR3 spans 14 amino acids. Trimming removed 0 bases from V and 5 bases from J, with 11 bases in between. CDR1 is SGHRS, CDR2 YFSETQ, per germline. The CDR3 region is CASSLVGVGTEAFF. In DNA, the CDR3 is TGCGCCAGCAGCTTGGTAGGGGTAGGGACTGAAGCTTTCTTT.

This clonotype was observed a few times. The CDR3 region is CSARDWGKGNHQPQHF. CDR3 DNA sequence: TGCAGTGCTAGAGATTGGGGGAAGGGGAATCATCAGCCCCAGCATTTT. This rearrangement joins TRBV20-1 to TRBJ1-5; D perhaps matches TRBD1 (5 bases). The germline gives CDR1 DFQATT, CDR2 SNEGSKA (reference sequence). This CDR3 has 16 residues. Trimming left V 0 bases short and J 5 bases short, with 17 bases between.

This clonotype was detected many times. The chain recombines TRBV29-1 with TRBJ2-5; 10 positions agree with TRBD2. Trimming removed 6 bases from V and 4 bases from J; junction bases left unmatched: 8. The CDR3 covers 14 residues. Germline values: CDR1 SQVTM, CDR2 ANQGSEA. This chain's CDR3 is CSVGLADLRETQYF. The CDR3 coding sequence is TGCAGCGTCGGACTAGCGGACCTAAGAGAGACCCAGTACTTC.

This sequence joins TRBV12-3 or TRBV12-4 and TRBJ1-2; D unresolved. Trimming cost V 3 bases and J 5 bases, with 16 bases left between them. This CDR3 is built from 15 residues. Here the CDR3 DNA reads TGTGCCAGCAGTTTGAGGACCGCGGTGAAATATGGCTACACCTTC. It yields the protein CASSLRTAVKYGYTF.

As regards this clonotype: A read error may be the cause here, since a much bigger clone is one base away. This chain connects TRBV2 to TRBJ2-7; D is perhaps TRBD1 (6 bases). Trimming pared 8 bases from V and 4 bases from J, leaving 18 bases between. The germline V gene encodes CDR1 SNHLY and CDR2 FYNNEI. This CDR3 is built from 14 residues. As DNA, the CDR3 is TGTGCCAGCTACCTCAGCAGGGGAAAATACGAGCAGTACTTC. Its protein product is CASYLSRGKYEQYF.

This clonotype appeared many times. V is TRBV7-8 and J is TRBJ2-7; weak D call: TRBD1 (6 bases). This CDR3 comprises 14 residues. Per germline, CDR1 SGHVS and CDR2 FQNEAQ. Trimming left V 5 bases short and J 3 bases short, with 14 bases between. The CDR3 region has the DNA TGTGCCAGCAGCACACGACGAGGGGGCTACGAGCAGTACTTC. This encodes CASSTRRGGYEQYF.

The sample holds a few counts of this clonotype. V is TRBV30 and J is TRBJ1-1; a weak D match, TRBD1 (6 bases). Germline V gene lookup returns CDR1 GTSNPN and CDR2 SVGIG (reference sequence). Trimming stripped 8 bases from V and 1 base from J, with 14 bases between. This CDR3 region has 13 residues. CDR3 sequence: CAGLSQGNTEAFF. CDR3 in DNA: TGTGCCGGCCTGTCACAGGGGAACACTGAAGCTTTCTTT.

This clonotype was seen repeatedly, ten times or more. V and J are TRBV4-2 and TRBJ2-2, with 11 positions matching TRBD2. The germline gives CDR1 LGHNA, CDR2 YNFKEQ. Trimming cost V 5 bases and J 3 bases; bases outside gene matches: 8. This CDR3 region has 17 residues. CDR3 sequence: CASSNSGGARDTGELFF. The CDR3 DNA reads as TGTGCCAGCAGCAATAGCGGGGGGGCGAGGGACACCGGGGAGCTGTTTTTT.

This clonotype was observed a handful of times. V usage is TRBV7-9 and J usage is TRBJ2-4; D possibly corresponds to TRBD1 (5 bases). Looked up from germline, CDR1 is SEHNR and CDR2 is FQNEAQ (reference sequence). Trimming shortened V by 1 base and J by 8 bases, and 9 bases separated the two germline ends. This CDR3 is built from 13 residues. The CDR3 DNA follows: TGTGCCAGCAGCTTAGATGAGACAGACATTCAGTACTTC. It is translated as CASSLDETDIQYF.

This clonotype has only a few counts. V is TRBV12-3 or TRBV12-4 and J is TRBJ1-1; no firm D call. V was shortened by 0 bases and J by 8 bases, with 4 bases between the two germline ends. The CDR3 consists of 11 residues. The CDR3 DNA reads TGTGCCAGCAGTTTAGCACAAGAAGCTTTCTTT. It encodes CASSLAQEAFF.

This clonotype appeared many times. V is TRBV6-2 or TRBV6-3 and J is TRBJ2-7; D is possibly TRBD1 (6 bases). V gave up 2 bases and J gave up 6 bases, with 17 bases separating them. The CDR3 runs 15 residues. CDR1 is MNHEY, CDR2 SVGEGT, per germline. CDR3 nucleotide sequence: TGTGCCAGCAGTTACCTGACAGGTAGGCCCTGCGAGCAGTACTTC. As protein: CASSYLTGRPCEQYF.

This clonotype was seen repeatedly, ten times or more. The chain is built from TRBV7-2 and TRBJ2-7, with D unclear. The CDR3 has 12 residues. The ends were cut back, 7 bases at V and 3 bases at J, with 10 bases in the middle. The germline gives CDR1 SGHTA, CDR2 FQGNSA. The CDR3 DNA reads as TGTGCCAGCAAGGACCTCGGCTACGAGCAGTACTTC. It yields the protein CASKDLGYEQYF.

As regards this clonotype: Since the CDR3 does not end with the conserved phenylalanine or tryptophan, this likely comes from a read error. CDR3 sequence reads: CASSLHGDGPYEQYC. DNA of the CDR3: TGTGCCAGCAGTTTACACGGGGACGGTCCCTACGAGCAGTACTGC. The chain combines TRBV6-5 with TRBJ2-7; possibly TRBD1 or TRBD2 for D (5 bases each). The CDR3 consists of 15 residues. CDR1 and CDR2 (germline): MNHEY, SVGAGI. Deletions cut 4 bases from V and 2 bases from J, with 15 bases between.

This clonotype was observed a few times. The V gene is TRBV20-1, the J gene TRBJ2-7, with 7 bases lining up with TRBD1. Trimming took 0 bases from V and 5 from J; bases not matched to a gene: 7. This CDR3 comprises 14 residues. Germline loops: CDR1 DFQATT, CDR2 SNEGSKA (reference sequence). CDR3 DNA: TGCAGTGCTAGAGATCTTACAGGGGCGCACGAGCAGTACTTC. Translation gives CSARDLTGAHEQYF.

V gene TRBV19 combines with J gene TRBJ1-5; a weak D match, TRBD1 (6 bases). Germline-derived CDR1 and CDR2 are LNHDA and SQIVND (reference sequence). The V gene lost 5 bases and the J gene lost 7 bases, with 12 bases spanning the gap. The CDR3 runs 13 residues. For the CDR3, the DNA is TGTGCCAGTAGTCCCCGACAGGAACAGCCCCAGCATTTT. Protein: CASSPRQEQPQHF.

In this sample, this clonotype turned up many times. The chain recombines TRBV7-9 with TRBJ1-5, with D unclear. The length of the CDR3 is 13 residues. V was clipped by 5 bases and J by 5 bases, with 10 bases between them. Looked up from germline, CDR1 is SEHNR and CDR2 is FQNEAQ (reference sequence). CDR3 sequence (DNA): TGTGCCAGCAGCGTCACTCGCGATCAGCCCCAGCATTTT. It encodes CASSVTRDQPQHF.

This clonotype occurred many times. The genes are TRBV19 and TRBJ2-7; TRBD1 agrees at 7 bases. The V segment lost 4 bases and the J segment 3 bases; nucleotides outside the gene matches: 3. Germline-derived CDR1 and CDR2 are LNHDA and SQIVND (reference sequence). CDR3 size: 13 residues. DNA for the CDR3: TGTGCCAGTAGTAGGCAGGGGGTCTACGAGCAGTACTTC. Translating it yields CASSRQGVYEQYF.

This clonotype was found many times. This chain uses TRBV11-2 with TRBJ2-5; 9 bases are shared with TRBD1. The length of the CDR3 is 17 residues. Germline V CDR1 and CDR2: SGHAT, FQNNGV. Trimming at V came to 5 bases and at J to 6 bases, leaving 16 bases not matched to a gene. CDR3 sequence reads: CASSPPLRDRDPKTQYF. The CDR3 DNA is TGTGCCAGCAGCCCCCCCCTCCGGGACAGGGATCCGAAGACCCAGTACTTC.

This clonotype appeared many times. The chain links TRBV29-1 to TRBJ1-2, with 9 bases fitting TRBD1. The J segment lost 4 bases and the V segment lost 3 bases, leaving 6 bases of the junction unmatched. CDR3 length: 14 amino acids. Germline loops: CDR1 SQVTM, CDR2 ANQGSEA. The DNA for the CDR3 is TGCAGCGTTGATATTCTGGACAGGGGCTATGGCTACACCTTC. It translates to CSVDILDRGYGYTF.

The sample holds many counts of this clonotype. This chain links TRBV6-2 or TRBV6-3 with TRBJ1-1, with unresolved D. Germline V gene lookup returns CDR1 MNHEY and CDR2 SVGEGT. The CDR3 has 11 residues. V shed 4 bases and J shed 4 bases, with 4 bases lying between them. CDR3 protein: CASSWSTEAFF. Here the CDR3 DNA reads TGTGCCAGCAGTTGGTCCACTGAAGCTTTCTTT.

There are many counts of this clonotype. The rearrangement joins TRBV29-1 to TRBJ1-2; TRBD1 agrees at 8 bases. This CDR3 has 12 amino acids. Germline-derived CDR1 and CDR2 are SQVTM and ANQGSEA. Losses at the gene ends were 7 bases for V and 4 bases for J; bases not matched to a gene: 5. The CDR3 region is CSERTGRYGYTF. For the CDR3, the DNA is TGCAGCGAGAGGACAGGGCGCTATGGCTACACCTTC.

The chain employs TRBV4-2 and TRBJ2-7, with D tentatively TRBD2 (6 bases). The ends were cut back, 0 bases at V and 3 bases at J, with 9 bases in the middle. The germline gives CDR1 LGHNA, CDR2 YNFKEQ. The CDR3 sequence is 14 residues long. CDR3: CASSQDGGGYEQYF. For the CDR3, the DNA is TGTGCCAGCAGCCAAGATGGGGGAGGCTACGAGCAGTACTTC.

In this sample, this clonotype turned up many times. The genes are TRBV27 and TRBJ2-2, with TRBD2 as a possible D gene (6 bases). CDR1 and CDR2 (germline): MNHEY, SMNVEV (reference sequence). CDR3 length: 14 residues. Trimming pared 6 bases from V and 0 bases from J, leaving 8 bases between. In nucleotides, the CDR3 is TGTGCCAGCAGGCCTAGCGCGAACACCGGGGAGCTGTTTTTT. Protein sequence: CASRPSANTGELFF.

This clonotype was recorded many times. V gene TRBV30 combines with J gene TRBJ1-2; 7 positions agree with TRBD1. The germline V gene encodes CDR1 GTSNPN and CDR2 SVGIG (reference sequence). CDR3 size: 12 residues. V trimming: 7 bases; J trimming: 4 bases; junction bases outside the gene matches: 6. This CDR3 is CAFSQGIYGYTF. In nucleotides, the CDR3 is TGTGCCTTCTCACAGGGGATCTATGGCTACACCTTC.

Details on this clonotype: A much more abundant neighbour one base away suggests this may be a read error. The chain has TRBV4-1 and TRBJ2-2; D unclear. Germline CDR1 and CDR2: MGHRA and YSYEKL. The CDR3 spans 13 residues. The CDR3: CGSSQELAGELFF. CDR3 DNA: TGCGGCAGCAGCCAAGAGCTGGCCGGGGAGCTGTTTTTT.

At least ten counts were recorded for this clonotype. A read error may produce the germline difference seen at one junction end. This chain links TRBV5-6 with TRBJ1-5; D ambiguous. Germline V CDR1 and CDR2: SGHDT, YYEEEE. CDR3 size: 12 residues. The CDR3 DNA reads as TGTGTCAGCAGTCCTCTTGGTCAGCCCCAGCATTTT. Its protein is CVSSPLGQPQHF. The full variable domain, its missing parts supplied by reference TRBV5-6 and TRBJ1-5, is DAGVTQSPTHLIKTRGQQVTLRCSPKSGHDTVSWYQQALGQGPQFIFQYYEEEERQRGNFPDRFSGHQFPNYSSELNVNALLLGDSALYLCVSSPLGQPQHFGDGTRLSIL.

The chain is built from TRBV6-1 and TRBJ2-7, with 7 bases matching TRBD2. The J segment lost 3 bases and the V segment lost 4 bases, leaving 6 bases of the junction unmatched. The length of the CDR3 is 14 residues. Per germline, CDR1 MNHNS and CDR2 SASEGT. CDR3 nucleotide sequence: TGTGCCAGCAGTGGGCTAGCTAGCGGCTACGAGCAGTACTTC. Encoded protein: CASSGLASGYEQYF.

About this clonotype: This may come from a read error, since a much larger clone is one base off. A read error is likely, as this CDR3 ends without the conserved phenylalanine or tryptophan. The rearrangement uses TRBV9 and TRBJ1-3, with a weak D call TRBD1 (6 bases). Per the germline V gene, CDR1 is SGDLS and CDR2 is YYNGEE. V was trimmed by 7 bases and J by 7 bases, leaving 18 bases between them. The CDR3 length is 14 residues. CDR3 DNA sequence: TGTGCCAGCTCGAGGGGGGCAGGTGGCAACACCATATATGTT. Its protein product is CASSRGAGGNTIYV.